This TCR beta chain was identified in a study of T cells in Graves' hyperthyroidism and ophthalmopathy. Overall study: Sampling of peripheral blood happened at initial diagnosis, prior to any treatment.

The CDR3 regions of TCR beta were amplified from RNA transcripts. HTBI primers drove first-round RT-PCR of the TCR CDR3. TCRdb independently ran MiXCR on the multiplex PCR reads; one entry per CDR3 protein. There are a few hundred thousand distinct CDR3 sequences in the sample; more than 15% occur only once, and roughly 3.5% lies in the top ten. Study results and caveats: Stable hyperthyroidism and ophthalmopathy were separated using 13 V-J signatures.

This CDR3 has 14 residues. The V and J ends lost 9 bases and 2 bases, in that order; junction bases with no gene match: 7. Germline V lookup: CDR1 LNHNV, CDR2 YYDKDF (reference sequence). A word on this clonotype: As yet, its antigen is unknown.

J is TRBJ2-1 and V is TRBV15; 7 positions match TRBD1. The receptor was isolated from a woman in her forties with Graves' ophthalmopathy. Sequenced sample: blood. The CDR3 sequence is CATTGYYAYNEQFF. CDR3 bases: TGTGCCACGACAGGGTATTATGCCTACAATGAGCAGTTCTTC.